This T cell receptor (beta chain) was recorded in a study of PD-L1 blockade in urothelial cancer. Study in general: Blood analysis was done at 3 weeks (second dose) and 6 weeks after treatment began.

The time point denotes: peripheral blood 6 weeks after treatment start. The V segment lost 3 bases and the J segment 4 bases; nucleotides outside the gene matches: 7. This CDR3 contains 17 residues. From germline, CDR1 is SGHNT and CDR2 YYREEE (reference sequence). Sequencing was performed with immunoSEQ multiplex PCR; in TCRdb, only in-frame clones are kept and a portion is missing. The sample lists 83,000 or so clones, around four fifths seen once, with approximately 8.4% in the top ten. The sequence was collected from a man between 65 and 79 years old with urothelial cancer. The sequencing here drew on PBMCs, taken around atezolizumab (anti-PD-L1) treatment. V usage is TRBV5-4 and J usage is TRBJ2-1; TRBD2 matches at 13 bases. The CDR3 sequence is CASSSTSGGAKYNEQFF. The CDR3 nucleotides read TGTGCCAGCAGCTCAACTAGCGGGGGGGCTAAATACAATGAGCAGTTCTTC.